The 6 T cell receptor beta chains below come from one sample, sequenced in a study of cytomegalovirus exposure and HLA in healthy donors. Vbeta (60) and Jbeta (13) primers were used in the PCR. The protocol was immunoSEQ multiplex PCR, while the TCRdb copy is restricted to in-frame clones and leaves out a portion. Among some 95,000 clones, about two thirds were seen once, and the ten largest hold over 0.95%. Material: PBMCs. The receptors here all came from a female donor in good health and CMV-seronegative.

This rearrangement joins TRBV7-9 to TRBJ1-1; TRBD1 might be the D (5 bases). The germline CDR1 and CDR2 sequences are SEHNR and FQNEAQ (reference sequence). This CDR3 has 15 amino acids. Trimming shortened V by 0 bases and J by 0 bases, and 8 bases separated the two germline ends. CDR3 in amino acids: CASSLAQGLNTEAFF. In DNA form, the CDR3 reads TGTGCCAGCAGCTTAGCGCAGGGTCTGAACACTGAAGCTTTCTTT.

The V gene is TRBV14, the J gene TRBJ2-7, with 10 positions matching TRBD1. The CDR3 is 15 amino acids. V shed 2 bases and J 5 bases; nucleotides not matched to a gene: 6. Germline-derived CDR1 and CDR2 are SGHDN and FVKESK. CDR3 region: CASSQPGQGIHEQYF. The CDR3 DNA reads TGTGCCAGCAGCCAACCGGGACAGGGGATCCACGAGCAGTACTTC. Complete variable domain (other parts from reference TRBV14 and TRBJ2-7): EAGVTQFPSHSVIEKGQTVTLRCDPISGHDNLYWYRRVMGKEIKFLLHFVKESKQDESGMPNNRFLAERTGGTYSTLKVQPAELEDSGVYFCASSQPGQGIHEQYFGPGTRLTVT.

The chain recombines TRBV6-4 with TRBJ2-5, with TRBD2 identical over 11 bases. CDR1 is MRHNA and CDR2 is SNTAGT in the germline V gene. V shed 7 bases and J 5 bases; nucleotides not matched to a gene: 24. CDR3 length: 20 residues. CDR3 nucleotide sequence: TGTGCCAGCATGGGACACTCAGGACTAGCGGGCATCAGAATAGTTGAGACCCAGTACTTC. Translating gives CASMGHSGLAGIRIVETQYF.

The rearrangement uses TRBV9 and TRBJ2-3, with 8 bases lining up with TRBD1. The CDR3 runs 15 residues. Germline-derived CDR1 and CDR2 are SGDLS and YYNGEE. Trimming at V came to 4 bases and at J to 2 bases, leaving 6 bases not matched to a gene. The CDR3 nucleotides read TGTGCCAGCAGCTTGACAGGGGCAAACACAGATACGCAGTATTTT. Translating gives CASSLTGANTDTQYF.

The chain couples TRBV4-1 to TRBJ1-2; D is unresolved. Trimming took off 0 bases at V and 8 bases at J, with 22 bases between the two ends. The CDR3 spans 17 residues. Germline V gene data show CDR1 as MGHRA and CDR2 as YSYEKL. CDR3 sequence reads: CASSQDSVSGDRSGYTF. Here the CDR3 DNA reads TGCGCCAGCAGCCAAGATTCGGTGTCAGGCGATCGGTCGGGCTACACCTTC.

The CDR3 sequence is CASGQGWGQPQHF. Written as DNA, the CDR3 is TGTGCCAGCGGACAGGGATGGGGTCAGCCCCAGCATTTT. V gene TRBV27 combines with J gene TRBJ1-5; 8 bases line up with TRBD1. Germline lookup yields CDR1 MNHEY and CDR2 SMNVEV (reference sequence). This CDR3 is 13 amino acids long. V trimming: 8 bases; J trimming: 6 bases; junction bases outside the gene matches: 6.